This TCR beta chain was retrieved from a study of identical twins. About this clonotype itself: Its specificity is unknown. The junction shows a germline mismatch at one end, possibly a read error.

A universal primer site was added by template switching, and unique molecular identifiers were carried by the cDNA. TCRdb re-derived calls from the 5' RACE reads in MiXCR, one entry per CDR3 protein. The profile shows about 250,000 distinct CDR3 sequences, approximately 8% of them singletons. Study-wide points: Invariant populations such as MAIT and iNKT cells could partly muddle zero-insertion analyses. Memory repertoires lacked the insertion deficit that abundant cord blood beta clonotypes showed.

These same data were also listed under a study on yellow fever vaccine responses in identical twins.

What was sequenced was CD8+ T cells sorted from blood. The TCR sequence derives from a woman under 30 in good health.

CDR3 in DNA: TGCGCCAGCAGTGAGTACCAGATAAGCACAGATACGCGGTATTTT. Its translation: CASSEYQISTDTRYF. The chain recombines TRBV10-2 with TRBJ2-3; D unresolved. Per germline, CDR1 WSHSY and CDR2 SAAADI. The CDR3 extends over 15 amino acids.